These 24 T cell receptor beta chains share one sample of origin, sequenced in a study of a mutant IDH1 vaccine in newly diagnosed glioma. Time point here: baseline, week 1 (first vaccination visit). Treatment given: pre-vaccination baseline after standard-of-care therapy. TCRdb's copy holds only in-frame clones and misses some; the assay was immunoSEQ multiplex PCR. Among about 98,000 clones listed, about 87% were seen once. Source: PBMCs, taken from a glioma patient treated with radiotherapy, temozolomide or both. The receptors shown here come from a woman aged 50 to 60 with glioma.

This clone appeared a few times. The J gene is TRBJ1-5, the V gene TRBV7-9; tentative D call: TRBD1 (6 bases). CDR3 size: 14 residues. CDR1 is SEHNR and CDR2 is FQNEAQ in the germline V gene (reference sequence). V was cut by 4 bases and J by 5 bases, with 12 bases left in between. CDR3 loop: CASSSPGVHQPQHF. The CDR3 DNA sequence: TGTGCCAGCAGCTCTCCAGGGGTACATCAGCCCCAGCATTTT.

A few counts support this clone. This sequence joins TRBV14 and TRBJ1-2; 7 positions match TRBD1. V shed 5 bases, J shed 8 bases, and the junction held 5 bases outside the gene matches. CDR1 is SGHDN, CDR2 FVKESK, per germline. The CDR3 covers 12 residues. CDR3 loop: CASSSRGVGYTF. CDR3 DNA: TGTGCCAGCAGCTCCAGGGGGGTCGGCTACACCTTC.

This sequence joins TRBV11-2 and TRBJ1-1; no firm D call. This CDR3 has 12 amino acids. Germline loops: CDR1 SGHAT, CDR2 FQNNGV. The V and J ends lost 2 bases and 8 bases respectively, with 9 bases between them. The CDR3 sequence: CASSLSLTEAFF. The DNA for the CDR3 is TGTGCCAGCAGCTTATCTCTGACAGAAGCTTTCTTT.

This clone was found once. The rearrangement joins TRBV5-4 to TRBJ2-3, with 11 bases matching TRBD2. CDR1 is SGHNT and CDR2 is YYREEE in the germline V gene (reference sequence). The CDR3 contains 15 residues. Losses at the gene ends were 1 base for V and 6 bases for J; bases not matched to a gene: 4. The CDR3 nucleotides read TGTGCCAGCAGCTTGCTACTAGCGGGAGTTGATACGCAGTATTTT. It codes for CASSLLLAGVDTQYF.

The rearrangement links TRBV5-6 to TRBJ1-1; TRBD1 agrees at 7 bases. The CDR3 length is 14 residues. Looked up from germline, CDR1 is SGHDT and CDR2 is YYEEEE. The V segment lost 0 bases and the J segment 5 bases; nucleotides outside the gene matches: 4. Here the CDR3 DNA reads TGTGCCAGCAGCTTGGTGGGACAGAGGACTGAAGCTTTCTTT. Amino acid sequence: CASSLVGQRTEAFF.

This chain connects TRBV5-6 to TRBJ2-5; D is unresolved. This CDR3 is 13 amino acids long. V was clipped by 2 bases and J by 5 bases, with 10 bases between them. CDR1 is SGHDT and CDR2 is YYEEEE in the germline V gene. The DNA of the CDR3 is TGTGCCAGCAGCTTCGGCCCTGGGGAGACCCAGTACTTC. Protein sequence: CASSFGPGETQYF. The variable domain in full, with the rest retrieved from reference TRBV5-6 and TRBJ2-5, is DAGVTQSPTHLIKTRGQQVTLRCSPKSGHDTVSWYQQALGQGPQFIFQYYEEEERQRGNFPDRFSGHQFPNYSSELNVNALLLGDSALYLCASSFGPGETQYFGPGTRLLVL.

V and J are TRBV11-1 and TRBJ2-7; the D gene is possibly TRBD1 (6 bases). The V and J ends lost 2 bases and 9 bases respectively, with 11 bases between them. CDR1 and CDR2 from the germline V gene are SGHAT and FQDESV (reference sequence). The CDR3 consists of 12 residues. The CDR3 DNA follows: TGTGCCAGCAGCTTATGGCAGGGGCGGCAGTACTTC. Its protein product is CASSLWQGRQYF.

This CDR3 reads CASSQDSPGYEQYF. DNA for the CDR3: TGTGCCAGCAGCCAAGATAGCCCCGGCTACGAGCAGTACTTC. The genes are TRBV4-2 and TRBJ2-7; unclear D gene. The CDR3 is 14 amino acids. Germline lookup yields CDR1 LGHNA and CDR2 YNFKEQ. V shed 0 bases and J shed 3 bases, with 9 bases lying between them.

The J gene is TRBJ2-1, the V gene TRBV9, with 8 positions matching TRBD2. CDR1 and CDR2 (germline): SGDLS, YYNGEE. This CDR3 contains 17 residues. The V gene end was trimmed by 0 bases and the J gene end by 2 bases; junction bases not matched to a gene: 7. The CDR3 DNA sequence: TGTGCCAGCAGCGTAGTTGGGGCTAGCGGGCCCTACAATGAGCAGTTCTTC. Translation: CASSVVGASGPYNEQFF.

CDR3 loop: CASSQGDSGNTIYF. CDR3 bases: TGTGCCAGCAGCCAAGGGGACTCTGGAAACACCATATATTTT. The chain carries TRBV5-6 and TRBJ1-3; weak D call: TRBD1 (5 bases). Germline V gene lookup returns CDR1 SGHDT and CDR2 YYEEEE. The CDR3 totals 14 residues. V was shortened by 4 bases and J by 0 bases, with 8 bases between the two germline ends.

The chain joins TRBV7-2 to TRBJ1-5; D remains ambiguous. The germline gives CDR1 SGHTA, CDR2 FQGNSA. V was pared by 1 base and J by 7 bases, with 8 bases between. The CDR3 is 13 amino acids. The CDR3 is CASSLEGKQPQHF. CDR3 DNA sequence: TGTGCCAGCAGCTTAGAGGGAAAGCAGCCCCAGCATTTT.

The chain recombines TRBV27 with TRBJ1-1, with 9 bases aligning to TRBD1. J lost 4 bases, V lost 6 bases, and 9 bases had no gene match. The CDR3 totals 15 residues. The V gene's germline CDR1 is MNHEY and CDR2 SMNVEV (reference sequence). For the CDR3, the DNA is TGTGCCAGCAGCCCTCGGGGGACAGGGACCACTGAAGCTTTCTTT. Translation: CASSPRGTGTTEAFF.

The V and J genes are TRBV2 and TRBJ2-1; 7 bases are a match to TRBD1. The CDR3 runs 13 residues. Germline V gives CDR1 SNHLY, CDR2 FYNNEI. V dropped 5 bases and J dropped 5; count of bases not matched to a gene: 3. CDR3 DNA: TGTGCCAGCAGTCCTGACAGGGACAATGAGCAGTTCTTC. This encodes CASSPDRDNEQFF.

This chain connects TRBV4-2 to TRBJ1-5; 10 bases align to TRBD1. This CDR3 contains 16 residues. Trimming cost V 4 bases and J 6 bases; bases outside gene matches: 9. Per germline, CDR1 LGHNA and CDR2 YNFKEQ. The CDR3, as DNA: TGTGCCAGCAGCCCTACCGGGACAGGGGCACGTCAGCCCCAGCATTTT. It yields the protein CASSPTGTGARQPQHF.

The V and J genes are TRBV6-5 and TRBJ2-5; D ambiguous. The J call is in doubt because the DNA end fits TRBJ2-7 better. This CDR3 spans 11 amino acids. Germline V lookup: CDR1 MNHEY, CDR2 SVGAGI. This chain's CDR3 is CASRSSYEQYF. The CDR3 coding sequence is TGTGCCAGCAGATCTTCTTACGAGCAGTACTTC.

This chain uses TRBV9 with TRBJ2-7, with D perhaps TRBD1 or TRBD2 (6 bases each). In germline, CDR1 is SGDLS, CDR2 YYNGEE. There are 13 residues in the CDR3. V was shortened by 3 bases and J by 5 bases, with 12 bases between the two germline ends. CDR3 in amino acids: CASSARGGNEQYF. CDR3 sequence (DNA): TGTGCCAGCAGCGCCAGGGGAGGAAACGAGCAGTACTTC.

The V and J genes are TRBV7-9 and TRBJ2-5; possibly TRBD1 for D (6 bases). Germline V CDR1 and CDR2: SEHNR, FQNEAQ (reference sequence). Trimming stripped 6 bases from V and 2 bases from J, with 22 bases between. The CDR3 covers 17 residues. The CDR3 here is CASRTEGVGPLQETQYF. As DNA, the CDR3 is TGTGCCAGCAGGACCGAGGGGGTCGGGCCGCTTCAAGAGACCCAGTACTTC.

Worth noting for this clone: One junction end disagrees with the germline gene, perhaps due to a read error. The rearrangement joins TRBV7-7 to TRBJ2-5; D gene unclear. The CDR3 is 13 amino acids. Per germline, CDR1 SSHAT and CDR2 FNYEAQ (reference sequence). DNA for the CDR3: TGTGCTAGCAGCCTACAGTACCAAGAGACCCAGTACTTC. It specifies CASSLQYQETQYF.

The chain couples TRBV6-1 to TRBJ2-7, with TRBD1 identical over 7 bases. The CDR3 extends over 15 amino acids. With V trimmed by 1 base and J by 5 bases, 8 bases remained unmatched. Germline-derived CDR1 and CDR2 are MNHNS and SASEGT. CDR3 DNA: TGTGCCAGCAGTGAAGACGGGGACAGCACAAACGAGCAGTACTTC. Translation gives CASSEDGDSTNEQYF.

The V call is TRBV9, the J call TRBJ2-3, with 9 bases lining up with TRBD1. V shed 4 bases and J 4 bases; nucleotides not matched to a gene: 4. Germline V gene lookup returns CDR1 SGDLS and CDR2 YYNGEE. The CDR3 totals 14 residues. In DNA, the CDR3 is TGTGCCAGCAGCCCGGGACAGGGACCAGATACGCAGTATTTT. This encodes CASSPGQGPDTQYF.

The J gene is TRBJ2-1, the V gene TRBV11-3, with D unclear. Trimming took 2 bases from V and 10 from J, leaving 12 bases between them. Germline V gene data show CDR1 as SGHNT and CDR2 as YENEEA. This CDR3 spans 13 amino acids. The CDR3 loop is CASSLRSLGEQFF. The CDR3 bases are TGTGCCAGCAGCTTAAGATCCCTCGGGGAGCAGTTCTTC.

The chain carries TRBV2 and TRBJ1-3; D call uncertain. The V end lost 7 bases, the J end lost 0 bases, and 16 bases lay between the germline ends. The CDR3 contains 16 residues. Germline CDR1 reads SNHLY; CDR2 reads FYNNEI. The CDR3: CASTGKPLRSGNTIYF. In DNA form, the CDR3 reads TGTGCCAGCACCGGGAAGCCCCTCCGCTCTGGAAACACCATATATTTT.

The rearrangement uses TRBV30 and TRBJ1-2; no clear D. Trimming stripped 0 bases from V and 7 bases from J, with 12 bases between. Germline assignment: CDR1 GTSNPN and CDR2 SVGIG (reference sequence). The length of the CDR3 is 13 residues. The CDR3: CAWSVLRRSGYTF. CDR3 nucleotide sequence: TGTGCCTGGAGTGTACTCCGGAGGTCTGGCTACACCTTC.

The chain combines TRBV9 with TRBJ1-1; 7 nucleotides line up with TRBD1. The V gene end was trimmed by 4 bases and the J gene end by 5 bases; junction bases not matched to a gene: 8. This CDR3 is 14 amino acids long. Per germline, CDR1 SGDLS and CDR2 YYNGEE. The CDR3 sequence is CASSQNQGGTEAFF. In DNA form, the CDR3 reads TGTGCCAGCAGCCAAAACCAGGGGGGGACTGAAGCTTTCTTT.